One sample yielded the 7 T cell receptor beta chains listed below, sequenced in a study of cytomegalovirus exposure and HLA in healthy donors. PCR was performed using 60 Vbeta and 13 Jbeta primers. Generated by immunoSEQ multiplex PCR, the TCRdb table keeps only in-frame clones and is missing some. Found here are under 200,000 clones, about 85% of them singletons; the top ten hold over 2.5%. The sequenced material came from PBMCs. Receptor source: a young man in good health and CMV-seropositive.

J is TRBJ2-3 and V is TRBV5-6; 11 nucleotides match TRBD2. Trimming removed 0 bases from V and 9 bases from J; junction bases left unmatched: 15. Germline V CDR1 and CDR2: SGHDT, YYEEEE. The CDR3 extends over 18 amino acids. The CDR3 protein is CASSLGRKGLAGGLTQYF. CDR3 nucleotides: TGTGCCAGCAGCTTGGGCCGGAAAGGGCTAGCGGGAGGATTGACGCAGTATTTT.

The chain carries TRBV5-1 and TRBJ1-1; 9 bases match TRBD1. From germline, CDR1 is SGHRS and CDR2 YFSETQ. The CDR3 is made up of 16 amino acids. Trimming removed 0 bases from V and 5 bases from J; junction bases left unmatched: 8. CDR3 nucleotides: TGCGCCAGCAGCTTGGTAGGCGCGACAGGGGGGACTGAAGCTTTCTTT. It specifies CASSLVGATGGTEAFF. Using reference TRBV5-1 and TRBJ1-1 for the parts outside the CDR3, the full variable domain is KAGVTQTPRYLIKTRGQQVTLSCSPISGHRSVSWYQQTPGQGLQFLFEYFSETQRNKGNFPGRFSGRQFSNSRSEMNVSTLELGDSALYLCASSLVGATGGTEAFFGQGTRLTVV.

The chain combines TRBV7-9 with TRBJ2-1, with D perhaps matching TRBD2 (6 bases). V lost 5 bases, J lost 4 bases, and 15 bases lay in between. This CDR3 is built from 15 residues. The germline CDR1 and CDR2 sequences are SEHNR and FQNEAQ (reference sequence). CDR3 sequence (DNA): TGTGCCAGCAGCCCCGGGGTAGCGGAGTACAATGAGCAGTTCTTC. Encoded protein: CASSPGVAEYNEQFF.

This clone ranks as medium-sized (0.01 to 0.1%). The rearrangement joins TRBV5-6 to TRBJ2-7; TRBD1 agrees at 10 bases. The CDR3 is 15 amino acids. Germline lookup yields CDR1 SGHDT and CDR2 YYEEEE. The ends lost 7 bases at V and 4 bases at J; junction bases unmatched: 11. The CDR3 is CASAQGGQGGYEQYF. The CDR3 nucleotides are TGTGCCAGCGCCCAGGGAGGACAGGGGGGGTACGAGCAGTACTTC.

The chain recombines TRBV11-2 with TRBJ2-4; 7 bases align to TRBD1. The germline V gene encodes CDR1 SGHAT and CDR2 FQNNGV. The CDR3 covers 13 residues. Here the CDR3 reads CHWDRLAKNIQYF. The CDR3 DNA reads TGTCACTGGGACAGACTAGCCAAAAACATTCAGTACTTC.

This sequence joins TRBV7-9 and TRBJ2-3; 7 bases match TRBD2. V was pared by 4 bases and J by 0 bases, with 10 bases of the junction left unmatched. The germline V gene has CDR1 SEHNR and CDR2 FQNEAQ (reference sequence). The CDR3 runs to 17 residues. CDR3 residues: CASSSGLEDSSTDTQYF. CDR3 bases: TGTGCCAGCAGCTCCGGACTAGAAGACTCTAGCACAGATACGCAGTATTTT.

V is TRBV5-1 and J is TRBJ2-5, with 11 bases matching TRBD1. V lost 3 bases, J lost 1 base, and 5 bases stayed unmatched. This CDR3 spans 16 amino acids. Germline V gene sequence: CDR1 SGHRS, CDR2 YFSETQ. The DNA of the CDR3 is TGCGCCAGCAGCTCGACCGGGACAGGGGGCCAAGAGACCCAGTACTTC. Encoded protein: CASSSTGTGGQETQYF.